This TCR beta chain was observed in a study of T-cell memory formation after mild COVID-19. Study results and limitations: For contracting clones, CD4+ ones sat mainly in CM and EM, CD8+ in EMRA.

CDR1 DFQATT and CDR2 SNEGSKA come from the germline V gene (reference sequence). V lost 4 bases and J lost 1; bases outside the gene matches: 13. The length of the CDR3 is 16 residues. The 5'RACE method, run with constant-segment primers, produced TCR alpha and TCR beta cDNA libraries (carrying sample barcodes and UMIs). From the 5' RACE reads, TCRdb called clonotypes with MiXCR, one entry per CDR3 protein. The sample records 150,000 to 200,000 distinct CDR3 sequences, less than 40% being singletons. This clonotype was counted a few times. Its specificity is not known. The chain recombines TRBV20-1 with TRBJ2-7, with TRBD2 matching 7 bases. The source of this sequence is an adult woman who had mild COVID-19 (a few samples of this study predate the infection). Cell type and time point are not known. The sample taken for sequencing was PBMCs or a T cell subset sorted from them (not recorded which). The CDR3 sequence is CSATELKAGDSYEQYF. The CDR3 DNA reads TGCAGTGCTACGGAGCTGAAGGCGGGGGATTCCTACGAGCAGTACTTC.